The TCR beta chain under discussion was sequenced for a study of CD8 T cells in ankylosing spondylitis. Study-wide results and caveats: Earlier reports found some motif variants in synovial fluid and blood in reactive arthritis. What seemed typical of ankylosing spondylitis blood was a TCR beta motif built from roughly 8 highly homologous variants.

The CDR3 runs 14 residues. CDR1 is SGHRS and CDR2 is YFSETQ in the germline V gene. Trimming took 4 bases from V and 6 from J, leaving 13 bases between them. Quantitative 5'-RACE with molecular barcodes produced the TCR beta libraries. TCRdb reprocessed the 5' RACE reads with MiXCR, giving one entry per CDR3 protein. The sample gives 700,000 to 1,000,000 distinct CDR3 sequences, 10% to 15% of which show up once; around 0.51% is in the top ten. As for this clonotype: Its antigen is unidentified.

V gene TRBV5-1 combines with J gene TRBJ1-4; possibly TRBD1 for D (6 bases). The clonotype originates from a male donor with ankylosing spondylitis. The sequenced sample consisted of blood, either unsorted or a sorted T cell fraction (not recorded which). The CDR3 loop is CASSPGQLDEKLFF. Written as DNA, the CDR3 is TGCGCCAGCAGCCCGGGACAATTGGATGAAAAACTGTTTTTT.